This T cell receptor (beta chain) was identified in a study of PD-1 blockade in classical Hodgkin lymphoma. The CDR3 totals 14 residues. V trimming: 3 bases; J trimming: 3 bases; junction bases outside the gene matches: 1. From germline, CDR1 is MRHNA and CDR2 SNTAGT. Brentuximab vedotin exposure varied, and every patient relapsed after autologous stem cell transplantation. Clones were read by immunoSEQ multiplex PCR, and TCRdb kept only the in-frame ones, dropping some. The sample shows 100,000 or so clones, around nine tenths of them seen only once. This chain links TRBV6-4 with TRBJ2-3; 9 nucleotides line up with TRBD2. The origin of this receptor is a human donor with classical Hodgkin lymphoma. This specimen consisted of peripheral blood mononuclear cells (PBMCs), obtained before the second cycle of nivolumab. CDR3 in amino acids: CASSETSGTDTQYF. The CDR3 coding sequence is TGTGCCAGCAGTGAAACTAGCGGGACAGATACGCAGTATTTT.